A selection of T cell receptor beta chains follows, all from one sample in a study of cytomegalovirus exposure and HLA in healthy donors. The protocol was immunoSEQ multiplex PCR, while the TCRdb copy is restricted to in-frame clones and leaves out a portion. Seen here are under 200,000 clones, about 82% observed once, and the top ten hold 1%. The sample consisted of PBMCs. All receptors come from a woman in her fifties or sixties in good health and CMV-seropositive. Both conserved end residues are part of each CDR3. The order of the fields is CDR3 length, D gene, clone size, J gene, V gene, CDR3 protein, CDR3 DNA. A D gene is named only where the DNA matches it firmly. Clone size, where shown, is once, few, many, or a class for clones that have expanded.

length: 11
D: NA
size: NA
J: TRBJ2-2
V: TRBV14
CDR3: CASSKRGELFF
DNA: TGTGCCAGCAGCAAGCGAGGGGAGCTGTTTTTT

length: 15
D: NA
size: once
J: TRBJ2-3
V: TRBV9
CDR3: CASSVGPMGGDTQYF
DNA: TGTGCCAGCAGCGTGGGCCCAATGGGGGGAGATACGCAGTATTTT

length: 17
D: TRBD2
size: NA
J: TRBJ2-5
V: TRBV4-2
CDR3: CASSRGAGTSGGETQYF
DNA: TGTGCCAGCAGCCGCGGGGCCGGGACTAGCGGAGGGGAGACCCAGTACTTC

length: 17
D: TRBD2
size: few
J: TRBJ2-5
V: TRBV28
CDR3: CASSLWTSGGGQETQYF
DNA: TGTGCCAGCAGTTTATGGACTAGCGGGGGCGGTCAAGAGACCCAGTACTTC

length: 13
D: TRBD2
size: NA
J: TRBJ2-1
V: TRBV7-6
CDR3: CASSLSGGNEQFF
DNA: TGTGCCAGCAGCTTATCCGGGGGGAATGAGCAGTTCTTC

length: 13
D: TRBD2
size: NA
J: TRBJ2-1
V: TRBV9
CDR3: CASSAPAGGEQFF
DNA: TGTGCCAGCAGCGCCCCGGCGGGGGGTGAGCAGTTCTTC

length: 16
D: NA
size: NA
J: TRBJ2-7
V: TRBV7-2
CDR3: CASSYGGTGGEYEQYF
DNA: TGTGCCAGCAGCTACGGGGGGACAGGTGGGGAATACGAGCAGTACTTC

length: 16
D: TRBD1
size: NA
J: TRBJ1-5
V: TRBV18
CDR3: CASSPQDRGSNQPQHF
DNA: TGTGCCAGCTCACCCCAGGACAGGGGAAGCAATCAGCCCCAGCATTTT

length: 13
D: NA
size: NA
J: TRBJ1-6
V: TRBV19
CDR3: CASKGGVNSPLHF
DNA: TGTGCCAGTAAGGGGGGGGTAAATTCACCCCTCCACTTT

length: 15
D: TRBD1
size: NA
J: TRBJ1-2
V: TRBV7-2
CDR3: CASSLGGGKDYGYTF
DNA: TGTGCCAGCAGCTTAGGAGGGGGCAAGGACTATGGCTACACCTTC

length: 13
D: NA
size: NA
J: TRBJ2-1
V: TRBV4-3
CDR3: CASSRQQGDEQFF
DNA: TGCGCCAGCAGCCGCCAACAGGGAGATGAGCAGTTCTTC

length: 15
D: TRBD1
size: NA
J: TRBJ2-7
V: TRBV11-2
CDR3: CASSPLTGGTMEQYF
DNA: TGTGCCAGCAGCCCCTTGACAGGGGGTACGATGGAGCAGTACTTC

length: 16
D: TRBD2
size: few
J: TRBJ2-1
V: TRBV7-8
CDR3: CASSDVAGGLGSEQFF
DNA: TGTGCCAGCAGCGACGTAGCGGGAGGGTTGGGTAGTGAGCAGTTCTTC

length: 14
D: TRBD1
size: NA
J: TRBJ2-7
V: TRBV4-3
CDR3: CASSRWTGDYEQYF
DNA: TGCGCCAGCAGCCGCTGGACAGGGGACTACGAGCAGTACTTC

length: 13
D: NA
size: once
J: TRBJ2-7
V: TRBV28
CDR3: CASSFDRTYEQYF
DNA: TGTGCCAGCAGTTTTGACAGGACCTACGAGCAGTACTTC

length: 15
D: TRBD1
size: NA
J: TRBJ1-5
V: TRBV15
CDR3: CATSRAGTGDQPQHF
DNA: TGTGCCACCAGCAGAGCCGGGACAGGGGATCAGCCCCAGCATTTT

length: 15
D: TRBD1
size: NA
J: TRBJ1-2
V: TRBV9
CDR3: CASSPRTGVGYGYTF
DNA: TGTGCCAGCAGCCCCCGGACAGGGGTGGGCTATGGCTACACCTTC

length: 19
D: NA
size: NA
J: TRBJ1-1
V: TRBV13
CDR3: CASSSQTEKIGAMNTEAFF
DNA: TGTGCCAGCAGCTCCCAGACTGAAAAGATAGGGGCCATGAACACTGAAGCTTTCTTT

length: 15
D: TRBD1
size: few
J: TRBJ1-5
V: TRBV7-6
CDR3: CASSATGESNQPQHF
DNA: TGTGCCAGCAGCGCAACAGGGGAGAGCAATCAGCCCCAGCATTTT

length: 11
D: NA
size: once
J: TRBJ1-2
V: TRBV20-1
CDR3: CSAILNYGYTF
DNA: TGCAGTGCAATATTAAACTATGGCTACACCTTC

length: 12
D: NA
size: NA
J: TRBJ2-2
V: TRBV9
CDR3: CASSPQSGELFF
DNA: TGTGCCAGCAGCCCACAGTCCGGGGAGCTGTTTTTT

length: 12
D: NA
size: few
J: TRBJ2-1
V: TRBV7-9
CDR3: CASSSGGVEQFF
DNA: TGTGCCAGCAGCTCGGGTGGCGTTGAGCAGTTCTTC

length: 16
D: NA
size: NA
J: TRBJ1-5
V: TRBV4-2
CDR3: CASSQGGPSGNQPQHF
DNA: TGTGCCAGCAGCCAAGGGGGGCCCTCAGGTAATCAGCCCCAGCATTTT

length: 16
D: NA
size: NA
J: TRBJ1-1
V: TRBV28
CDR3: CASNFRRLDGHTEAFF
DNA: TGTGCCAGCAACTTCAGGAGGTTGGATGGGCACACTGAAGCTTTCTTT

length: 17
D: TRBD1
size: few
J: TRBJ1-6
V: TRBV7-2
CDR3: CASSIRQGWGNNSPLHF
DNA: TGTGCCAGCAGCATAAGACAGGGATGGGGTAATAATTCACCCCTCCACTTT

length: 15
D: TRBD1
size: NA
J: TRBJ1-1
V: TRBV11-2
CDR3: CASSTVGQGNTEAFF
DNA: TGTGCCAGCAGCACCGTCGGACAGGGGAACACTGAAGCTTTCTTT

length: 14
D: NA
size: NA
J: TRBJ2-7
V: TRBV10-1
CDR3: CASILGRPSYEQYF
DNA: TGCGCCAGCATCCTGGGGAGGCCTTCCTACGAGCAGTACTTC

length: 13
D: TRBD1
size: NA
J: TRBJ2-1
V: TRBV27
CDR3: CASSLDRANEQFF
DNA: TGTGCCAGCAGTTTGGACAGGGCAAATGAGCAGTTCTTC

length: 15
D: TRBD2
size: NA
J: TRBJ2-7
V: TRBV4-2
CDR3: CASSQDAGVSYEQYF
DNA: TGTGCCAGCAGCCAAGACGCGGGGGTCTCCTACGAGCAGTACTTC

length: 13
D: NA
size: NA
J: TRBJ2-7
V: TRBV28
CDR3: CASREGLTREQYF
DNA: TGTGCCAGCAGGGAGGGTCTGACGCGCGAGCAGTACTTC

length: 15
D: TRBD1
size: NA
J: TRBJ2-1
V: TRBV7-9
CDR3: CSSSHDRGAYNEQFF
DNA: TGTTCCAGCAGCCACGACAGGGGGGCCTACAATGAGCAGTTCTTC

length: 11
D: NA
size: NA
J: TRBJ2-5
V: TRBV7-9
CDR3: CASTQWETQYF
DNA: TGTGCCAGCACCCAGTGGGAGACCCAGTACTTC

length: 15
D: TRBD1
size: NA
J: TRBJ2-7
V: TRBV6-1
CDR3: CASSDAGTGSYEQYF
DNA: TGTGCCAGCAGTGACGCCGGGACAGGGTCATACGAGCAGTACTTC

length: 15
D: TRBD1
size: NA
J: TRBJ2-5
V: TRBV15
CDR3: CATSNADRGQETQYF
DNA: TGTGCCACCAGCAATGCCGACAGGGGGCAAGAGACCCAGTACTTC

length: 14
D: TRBD1
size: few
J: TRBJ2-7
V: TRBV4-2
CDR3: CASSQPQGAYEQYF
DNA: TGTGCCAGCAGCCAACCTCAGGGGGCCTACGAGCAGTACTTC

length: 13
D: NA
size: once
J: TRBJ2-7
V: TRBV19
CDR3: CASSVRGSYEQYF
DNA: TGTGCCAGTAGTGTCCGGGGGTCCTACGAGCAGTACTTC

length: 13
D: TRBD1
size: NA
J: TRBJ1-2
V: TRBV28
CDR3: CASRENRGDGYTF
DNA: TGTGCCAGCAGAGAAAACAGGGGTGACGGCTACACCTTC

length: 12
D: TRBD1
size: NA
J: TRBJ2-1
V: TRBV7-3
CDR3: CASSPQGNEQFF
DNA: TGTGCCAGCAGCCCACAGGGGAATGAGCAGTTCTTC

length: 14
D: NA
size: few
J: TRBJ2-7
V: TRBV5-4
CDR3: CASSKDRSSYEQYF
DNA: TGTGCCAGCAGCAAGGACAGATCCTCCTACGAGCAGTACTTC

length: 14
D: TRBD2
size: NA
J: TRBJ2-5
V: TRBV4-2
CDR3: CASSQESGGIPQYF
DNA: TGTGCCAGCAGCCAAGAGAGCGGGGGGATCCCACAGTACTTC

length: 14
D: TRBD1
size: NA
J: TRBJ2-3
V: TRBV7-2
CDR3: CASSARQGRDTQYF
DNA: TGTGCCAGCAGCGCGCGACAGGGGAGAGATACGCAGTATTTT

length: 13
D: TRBD1
size: NA
J: TRBJ1-2
V: TRBV7-9
CDR3: CSSNRRRDSGYTF
DNA: TGTTCCAGCAATCGTAGGAGGGACAGTGGCTACACCTTC

length: 16
D: NA
size: NA
J: TRBJ2-1
V: TRBV7-3
CDR3: CASSLSRNSPYNEQFF
DNA: TGTGCCAGCAGCTTAAGTCGGAATAGCCCCTACAATGAGCAGTTCTTC

length: 16
D: TRBD2
size: NA
J: TRBJ2-2
V: TRBV18
CDR3: CASSPSLAGFTGELFF
DNA: TGTGCCAGCTCACCAAGCCTAGCGGGGTTCACCGGGGAGCTGTTTTTT

length: 17
D: TRBD2
size: NA
J: TRBJ2-1
V: TRBV28
CDR3: CASIPGTSGHRGNEQFF
DNA: TGTGCCAGCATCCCGGGGACTAGCGGGCACAGAGGAAATGAGCAGTTCTTC

length: 13
D: NA
size: NA
J: TRBJ1-1
V: TRBV19
CDR3: CASSYRMNTEAFF
DNA: TGTGCCAGTAGTTACAGAATGAACACTGAAGCTTTCTTT

length: 15
D: NA
size: NA
J: TRBJ2-2
V: TRBV7-9
CDR3: CASSSSGAFAGELFF
DNA: TGTGCCAGCAGCTCTTCCGGTGCTTTCGCCGGGGAGCTGTTTTTT

length: 13
D: TRBD1
size: NA
J: TRBJ2-5
V: TRBV11-1
CDR3: CASRARGLETQYF
DNA: TGTGCCAGCAGGGCCAGGGGGTTAGAGACCCAGTACTTC

length: 14
D: NA
size: NA
J: TRBJ1-1
V: TRBV11-2
CDR3: CASSLGGQNTEAFF
DNA: TGTGCCAGCAGCTTAGGGGGACAGAACACTGAAGCTTTCTTT

length: 14
D: NA
size: NA
J: TRBJ1-1
V: TRBV10-3
CDR3: CAISEPDRNFEAFF
DNA: TGTGCCATCAGTGAGCCAGACAGAAACTTTGAAGCTTTCTTT

length: 19
D: TRBD1
size: NA
J: TRBJ2-6
V: TRBV30
CDR3: CAWSFLSRQGSRGANVLTF
DNA: TGTGCCTGGAGTTTTTTGAGCCGACAGGGATCGAGGGGGGCCAACGTCCTGACTTTC

length: 12
D: NA
size: NA
J: TRBJ1-2
V: TRBV19
CDR3: CASSPVDYGYTF
DNA: TGTGCCAGTAGCCCGGTGGACTATGGCTACACCTTC

length: 17
D: NA
size: NA
J: TRBJ1-1
V: TRBV15
CDR3: CATSSADGGGTNTEAFF
DNA: TGTGCCACCAGCAGCGCAGACGGCGGGGGAACGAACACTGAAGCTTTCTTT

length: 15
D: NA
size: NA
J: TRBJ1-3
V: TRBV7-9
CDR3: CASSLGDLGGNTIYF
DNA: TGTGCCAGCAGCTTAGGGGACTTGGGGGGAAACACCATATATTTT

length: 12
D: NA
size: NA
J: TRBJ2-1
V: TRBV30
CDR3: CAWSYIGGEQFF
DNA: TGTGCCTGGAGTTATATCGGGGGTGAGCAGTTCTTC